This T cell receptor (beta chain) is from a study of blood T cell repertoires in COVID-19. Study-level information: PBMCs, B-cell-depleted T cells, or T cells were the source of the cDNA or gDNA that made up the material.

This table comes from immunoSEQ multiplex PCR, and its TCRdb copy is limited to in-frame clones, with some not included. In the table there are roughly 200,000 clones, approximately 90% of which are singletons. The V gene's germline CDR1 is SGHRS and CDR2 YFSETQ. The ends lost 0 bases at V and 0 bases at J; junction bases unmatched: 8. The CDR3 is 20 amino acids. The rearrangement joins TRBV5-1 to TRBJ2-1, with 14 bases identical to TRBD2. The sample was peripheral blood. The TCR comes from a man between 60 and 70 years old with active or convalescent COVID-19. In nucleotides, the CDR3 is TGCGCCAGCAGCTTGGCAGGGACTAGCGGGGGTTACGGCTCCTACAATGAGCAGTTCTTC. This encodes CASSLAGTSGGYGSYNEQFF.